This T cell receptor beta chain emerged from a study of technical replicates of blood from four donors (dated by TCRdb to 2016 to 2017). For this clone: Its binding antigen is unknown. Base qualities are not provided; no much larger clone lies one nucleotide away.

The method was the immunoSEQ multiplex PCR assay. In its TCRdb copy, this immuneACCESS table keeps in-frame sequences only and misses some clones. Where compared with another copy, unresolved V genes explain less than half of these, and the others have no known cause. This sample is represented by 70,000 or so clones; over 75% of them were singletons. The top ten constitute around 4.6% of the sample. The sequencing sample was made of PBMCs. This clonotype originated in a human donor in good health. Some clones in this sample may be carry-over from other donors' samples.

The CDR3 protein is CASSRRGADTEAFF. The DNA reads as follows: TGTGCCAGCAGCCGACGGGGGGCAGACACTGAAGCTTTCTTT. The sequence links TRBV7-3 to TRBJ1-1, and perhaps TRBD1 as D gene, on 6 matching bases. The germline V gene gives CDR1 as SGHTA and CDR2 as FQGTGA. From the cysteine up to the phenylalanine, the CDR3 has a length of 14 residues. Here the CDR3 DNA is all that survives: 42 bases in frame from base 1. V gives up 5 bases and J gives up 3 bases, and the segment between their germline ends measures 13 bases.